This T cell receptor beta chain was found in a study of blood T cell repertoires in COVID-19 (dated by TCRdb to 2020 to 2021). Concerning the study at large: Samples from collaborators originated in the United States, Italy and Spain and spanned both the acute and convalescent phases of COVID-19. The prospective study material was composed of cDNA or gDNA derived from T cells, B-cell-depleted T cells, or PBMCs. The samples were drawn from two sources: the first 160 participants of the ongoing ImmuneRACE study, and 1,254 subjects contributed by 6 global collaborators. Where available, HLA class I and class II types were taken from metadata supplied by the sample provider and were not determined by assay-based typing. The dataset comprised deeply sampled blood TCRbeta repertoires from subjects exposed to, actively infected with, or recovered from COVID-19. The sample metadata nearly always contained a de-identified subject ID, COVID-19 status, age in years and sex. The repertoires were released in a freely available public database meant as a resource for research on the immune response to SARS-CoV-2.

In the prospective study, participants were roughly 18 to 95 years old, resided in about two dozen geographic areas of the United States, and were enrolled through a virtual design. In the prospective study, cohorts were assigned on the basis of participant-reported clinical history obtained from a screening survey and a study questionnaire. Recovered participants in ImmuneRACE Cohort 3 were defined as having two consecutive negative NP/OP PCR tests, clearance from a healthcare professional, or resolution of symptoms. In the prospective study, mobile phlebotomists collected whole blood, serum and a nasopharyngeal or oropharyngeal swab from each participant. Additional blood draws and questionnaires over an approximately 2-month period could optionally be provided by prospective study participants. Before DNA extraction, prospective study blood samples were shipped either frozen or at room temperature.

Inclusive of the bounding cysteine and phenylalanine, the CDR3 is 14 residues long. Of the read, only the CDR3 DNA is kept; its 42 bases are in frame from base 1. The trim is 3 bases for V and 1 base for J, with a gap of 9 bases between the germline ends. CDR1 and CDR2 were assigned from the germline V gene as LGHNT and FRNRAP. The immunoSEQ Assay, a bias-controlled multiplex PCR, was used to amplify TCRbeta CDR3 regions from genomic DNA. Turning to the authors' computational methods: Nucleated cell counts per sample were estimated from amplification of reference gene primers within the assay. To quantify the absolute abundance of each unique TCRbeta CDR3 rearrangement, sequence reads were collapsed and filtered. For each sample, productive Simpson clonality was calculated by taking the square root of Simpson's diversity index across productive rearrangements. The immuneACCESS repertoire file appears here via TCRdb, limited to in-frame rearrangements. These files lack a portion of the clones; in checked studies, under half of the deficit traces to unresolved V genes, and the cause of the others is not known. That table is the source of V, J and clone size, and D and trimming were worked out from the DNA. The sample table records about 430,000 clones; approximately 90% of these occur just once. The ten biggest clones cover 0.9% to 1.2% of the sample.

Results and caveats for the whole study, not just this receptor: How much clinical and demographic metadata was included differed by source and by participant, and the metadata was provided uncurated.

As for this clone: There is no known antigen for this receptor. Base quality data are lacking; no much larger clone is found one base away.

The receptor was derived from a man under 40 who had recovered from COVID-19. The chain was built from TRBV12-5 and TRBJ2-5; a confident D gene designation cannot be given. Sequencing used PBMCs or T cells enriched from blood (not recorded which). The CDR3 region: CASGFLTPQETQYF. The nucleotides read TGTGCTAGTGGTTTCCTGACACCCCAAGAGACCCAGTACTTC.